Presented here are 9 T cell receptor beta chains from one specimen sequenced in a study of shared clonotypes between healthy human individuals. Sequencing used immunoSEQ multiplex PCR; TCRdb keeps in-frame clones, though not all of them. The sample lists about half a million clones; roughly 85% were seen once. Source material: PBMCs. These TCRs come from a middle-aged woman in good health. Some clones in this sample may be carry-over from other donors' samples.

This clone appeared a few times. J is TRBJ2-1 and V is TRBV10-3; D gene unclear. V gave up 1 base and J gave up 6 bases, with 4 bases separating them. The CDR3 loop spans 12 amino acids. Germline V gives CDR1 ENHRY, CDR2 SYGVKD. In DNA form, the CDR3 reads TGTGCCATCAGTGAGTTGGGCAATGAGCAGTTCTTC. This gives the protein CAISELGNEQFF.

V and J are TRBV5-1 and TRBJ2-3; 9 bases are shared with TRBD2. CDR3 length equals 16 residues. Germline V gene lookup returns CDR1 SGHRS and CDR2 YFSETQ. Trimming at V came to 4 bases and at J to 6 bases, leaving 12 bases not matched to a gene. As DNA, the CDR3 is TGCGCCAGCAGCCTTAGGGGCGGGAGGGCCTCTGATACGCAGTATTTT. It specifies CASSLRGGRASDTQYF.

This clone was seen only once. For the CDR3, the DNA is TGTGCCATCAGTGAGTCCCCTGGGGTCGAAAAACTGTTTTTT. This encodes CAISESPGVEKLFF. The V call is TRBV10-3, the J call TRBJ1-4; unclear D gene. The CDR3 is 14 amino acids. With 0 bases removed from V and 8 bases from J, the gap between germline ends came to 10 bases. The germline V gene encodes CDR1 ENHRY and CDR2 SYGVKD.

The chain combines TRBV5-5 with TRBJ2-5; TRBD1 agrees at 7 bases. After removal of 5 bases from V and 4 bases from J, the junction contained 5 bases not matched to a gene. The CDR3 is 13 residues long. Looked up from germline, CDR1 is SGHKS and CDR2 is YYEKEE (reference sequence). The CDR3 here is CASSLTGLETQYF. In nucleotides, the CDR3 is TGTGCCAGCAGTTTGACAGGGTTAGAGACCCAGTACTTC.

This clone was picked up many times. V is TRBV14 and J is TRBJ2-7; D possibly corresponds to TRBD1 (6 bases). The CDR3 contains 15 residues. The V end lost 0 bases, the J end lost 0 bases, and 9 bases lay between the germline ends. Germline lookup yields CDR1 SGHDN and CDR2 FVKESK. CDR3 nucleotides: TGTGCCAGCAGCCAAGACAGGGGAAGCTCCTACGAGCAGTACTTC. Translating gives CASSQDRGSSYEQYF.

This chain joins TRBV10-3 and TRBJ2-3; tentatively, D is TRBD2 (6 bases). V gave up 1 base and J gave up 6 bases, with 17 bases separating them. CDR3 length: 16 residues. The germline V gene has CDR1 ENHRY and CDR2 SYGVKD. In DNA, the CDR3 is TGTGCCATCAGTGAGTGGGAGGACTCCTTTGCGGATACGCAGTATTTT. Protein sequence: CAISEWEDSFADTQYF.

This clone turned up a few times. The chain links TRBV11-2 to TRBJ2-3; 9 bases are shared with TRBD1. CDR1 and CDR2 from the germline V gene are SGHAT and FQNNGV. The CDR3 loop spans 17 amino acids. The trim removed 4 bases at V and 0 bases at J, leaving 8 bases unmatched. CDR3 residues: CASSWHLGQGSTDTQYF. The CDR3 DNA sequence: TGTGCCAGCAGCTGGCACCTGGGACAGGGTAGCACAGATACGCAGTATTTT.

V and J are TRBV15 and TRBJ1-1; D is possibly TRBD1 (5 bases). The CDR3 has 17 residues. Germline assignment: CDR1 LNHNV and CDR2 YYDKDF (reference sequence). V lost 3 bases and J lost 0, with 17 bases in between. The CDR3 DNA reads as TGTGCCACCAGCAGTGGGGGTATCGGGGAATTGAACACTGAAGCTTTCTTT. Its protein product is CATSSGGIGELNTEAFF.

CDR3 DNA sequence: TGTGCCAGCAGTTTTGACACAGGGGGGAGCACAGATACGCAGTATTTT. It encodes CASSFDTGGSTDTQYF. The chain couples TRBV28 to TRBJ2-3, with 8 nucleotides matching TRBD1. The CDR3 totals 16 residues. The trim removed 3 bases at V and 0 bases at J, leaving 5 bases unmatched. Germline V gives CDR1 MDHEN, CDR2 SYDVKM.